This T cell receptor beta chain was profiled in a study of spatial heterogeneity in lung cancer. Described time point: sample taken at primary tumor resection. Untreated early-stage non-small cell lung cancer patients, approximately 76 in total, were the donors. The CDR3 length is 16 residues. The trim removed 1 base at V and 0 bases at J, leaving 6 bases unmatched. Germline CDR1 DFQATT, CDR2 SNEGSKA (reference sequence). One entry per CDR3 protein results from TCRdb running MiXCR on the 5' RACE reads. The repertoire holds around 92,000 distinct CDR3 sequences, roughly 12% seen once, with roughly 39% in the top ten.

The chain combines TRBV20-1 with TRBJ2-7, with 10 bases matching TRBD2. This receptor was identified in a male donor with early-stage non-small cell lung cancer. Here the sequenced sample was PBMCs, taken at surgery. The CDR3 reads CSARGIGTSASYEQYF. The CDR3 DNA reads as TGCAGTGCTAGAGGGATTGGGACTAGCGCCTCCTACGAGCAGTACTTC.